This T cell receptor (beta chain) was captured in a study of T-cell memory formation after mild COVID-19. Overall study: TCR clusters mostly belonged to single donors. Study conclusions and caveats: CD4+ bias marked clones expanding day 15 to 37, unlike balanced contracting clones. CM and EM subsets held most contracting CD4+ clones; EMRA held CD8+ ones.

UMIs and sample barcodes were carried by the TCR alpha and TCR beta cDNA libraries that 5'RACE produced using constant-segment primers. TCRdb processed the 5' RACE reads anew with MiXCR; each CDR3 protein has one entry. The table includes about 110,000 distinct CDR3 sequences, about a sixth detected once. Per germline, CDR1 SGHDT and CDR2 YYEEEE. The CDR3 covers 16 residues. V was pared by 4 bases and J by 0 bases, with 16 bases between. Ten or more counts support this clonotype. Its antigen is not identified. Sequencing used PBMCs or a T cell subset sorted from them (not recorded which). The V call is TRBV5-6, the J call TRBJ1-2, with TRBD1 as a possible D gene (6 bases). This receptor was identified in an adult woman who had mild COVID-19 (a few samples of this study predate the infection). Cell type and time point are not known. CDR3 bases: TGTGCCAGCAGCCCGGCGGCGGCAGGGGCTAACTATGGCTACACCTTC. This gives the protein CASSPAAAGANYGYTF.